Each of the 19 T cell receptor beta chains below was sequenced from the same sample in a study of post-analysis software for immune sequencing data. Which antigens these TCRs recognize remains unknown. Unique molecular identifiers were built into the TCR beta cDNA libraries. TCRdb used MiXCR to reprocess the PCR reads, holding one entry per CDR3 protein. The table records under 650,000 distinct CDR3 sequences, roughly 40% of them present only once. Whole-study findings and limits: Several TRBV segments were more frequent in patients than controls; TRBV5-6, TRBV5-1 and TRBV20-1 belonged to this group.

Sequencing was performed on blood. The receptors were sampled from a girl under 18 with multiple sclerosis.

The V gene is TRBV29-1, the J gene TRBJ2-1; D unclear. CDR1 and CDR2 from the germline V gene are SQVTM and ANQGSEA. This CDR3 spans 11 amino acids. V lost 4 bases to trimming and J lost 6 bases, with 7 bases between them. The CDR3 spells CSVVLGNEQFF. CDR3 coding DNA: TGCAGCGTTGTCCTGGGCAATGAGCAGTTCTTC.

The chain recombines TRBV12-3 or TRBV12-4 with TRBJ2-4, with 8 bases aligning to TRBD1. With the DNA end fitting TRBJ2-7 better, the J assignment may be wrong. The CDR3 sequence is 13 residues long. The chain's CDR3 is CASGRTGQYEQYF. The CDR3 nucleotides are TGTGCCAGCGGAAGGACAGGGCAGTACGAGCAGTACTTC.

V gene TRBV10-3 combines with J gene TRBJ2-7; maybe TRBD1 (6 bases). This CDR3 has 13 amino acids. Germline V CDR1 and CDR2: ENHRY, SYGVKD. V dropped 6 bases and J dropped 7 bases, with 16 bases sitting between them. CDR3 loop: CAISLQGRGEQYF. The CDR3 DNA sequence: TGTGCCATCAGCTTACAGGGCCGAGGGGAGCAGTACTTC.

J is TRBJ2-5 and V is TRBV12-3 or TRBV12-4; 10 bases are shared with TRBD1. The CDR3 runs to 18 residues. Losses at the gene ends were 8 bases for V and 2 bases for J; bases not matched to a gene: 17. The CDR3 reads CASRTDRGTGAPQETQYF. DNA for the CDR3: TGTGCCAGCCGTACCGATCGCGGGACAGGGGCTCCTCAAGAGACCCAGTACTTC.

About this clonotype: One end of the junction varies from germline; a read error may be responsible. The chain combines TRBV7-7 with TRBJ2-3; 8 bases are a match to TRBD2. CDR1 is SSHAT and CDR2 is FNYEAQ in the germline V gene (reference sequence). The CDR3 is 16 residues long. DNA for the CDR3: TGTGCTAGCAGCTTAGAGACTAGCGCCCTCACAGATACGCAGTATTTT. Its translation is CASSLETSALTDTQYF.

This clonotype was counted a few times. The chain carries TRBV9 and TRBJ1-6; D unresolved. The CDR3 covers 13 residues. In germline, CDR1 is SGDLS, CDR2 YYNGEE. Trimming removed 4 bases from V and 7 bases from J, with 9 bases in between. DNA for the CDR3: TGTGCCAGCAGCCTCTCAGTGAATTCACCCCTCCACTTT. It is translated as CASSLSVNSPLHF.

The V call is TRBV29-1, the J call TRBJ1-2; possibly TRBD1 for D (5 bases). CDR3 size: 17 residues. Trimming shortened V by 2 bases and J by 7 bases, and 26 bases separated the two germline ends. The germline V gene encodes CDR1 SQVTM and CDR2 ANQGSEA. The CDR3 spells CSVEQRAKRGGTAGYTF. CDR3 nucleotide sequence: TGCAGCGTTGAACAACGCGCAAAGCGGGGCGGAACGGCTGGCTACACCTTC.

This clonotype was seen a few times. The chain has TRBV20-1 and TRBJ2-3, with D perhaps given as TRBD1 or TRBD2 (7 bases each). Deletions cut 3 bases from V and 0 bases from J, with 19 bases between. Germline CDR1 reads DFQATT; CDR2 reads SNEGSKA (reference sequence). There are 17 residues in the CDR3. Here the CDR3 DNA reads TGCAGTGCTAGCGCCCCCCAGGGGGGGGGGAGCACAGATACGCAGTATTTT. As protein: CSASAPQGGGSTDTQYF.

This clonotype was seen a single time. The chain uses TRBV9 and TRBJ1-6; the D gene is possibly TRBD1 (5 bases). The CDR3 extends over 15 amino acids. Trimming stripped 4 bases from V and 7 bases from J, with 15 bases between. Germline V gene sequence: CDR1 SGDLS, CDR2 YYNGEE. The DNA of the CDR3 is TGTGCCAGCAGCTTTGGGACTGCCAGGAATTCACCCCTCCACTTT. Residues: CASSFGTARNSPLHF.

The chain carries TRBV29-1 and TRBJ1-1, with 7 bases lining up with TRBD1. The germline V gene has CDR1 SQVTM and CDR2 ANQGSEA. This CDR3 spans 14 amino acids. Trimming cost V 4 bases and J 1 base; bases outside gene matches: 6. The CDR3 DNA reads as TGCAGCGTTGTCCCGGGACAGAGGAACACTGAAGCTTTCTTT. This codes for CSVVPGQRNTEAFF.

This clonotype has a count of ten or more. The gene calls are TRBV20-1 and TRBJ2-5, with 8 bases identical to TRBD1. V gave up 0 bases and J gave up 1 base; unmatched junction bases: 7. The germline gives CDR1 DFQATT, CDR2 SNEGSKA (reference sequence). CDR3 length equals 16 residues. The CDR3 spells CSARDPQGALQETQYF. The DNA of the CDR3 is TGCAGTGCTAGAGATCCCCAGGGGGCCCTCCAAGAGACCCAGTACTTC.

Only a few counts were recorded for this clonotype. The chain couples TRBV7-6 to TRBJ2-7, with 9 bases lining up with TRBD1. The V gene's germline CDR1 is SGHVS and CDR2 FNYEAQ. The J segment lost 2 bases and the V segment lost 1 base, leaving 18 bases of the junction unmatched. This CDR3 spans 20 amino acids. CDR3 DNA: TGTGCCAGCAGCTTAGTCCTCCTCCGGCGGGACAGGGACGAGCCCTACGAGCAGTACTTC. It encodes CASSLVLLRRDRDEPYEQYF.

This clonotype appeared a few times. V and J are TRBV12-3 or TRBV12-4 and TRBJ2-7, with TRBD1 identical over 9 bases. The CDR3 sequence is 14 residues long. Trimming removed 6 bases from V and 0 bases from J; junction bases left unmatched: 3. CDR3 in DNA: TGTGCCAGCAGAGGACAGGGGAGCTCCTACGAGCAGTACTTC. This translates into CASRGQGSSYEQYF.

V and J are TRBV29-1 and TRBJ2-1; 9 positions agree with TRBD1. V gave up 7 bases and J gave up 9 bases; unmatched junction bases: 7. Germline V lookup: CDR1 SQVTM, CDR2 ANQGSEA. The CDR3 spans 12 residues. CDR3 sequence reads: CSAGQGKSEQFF. In nucleotides, the CDR3 is TGCAGCGCGGGACAGGGAAAGAGTGAGCAGTTCTTC.

The chain recombines TRBV28 with TRBJ2-3; the match to TRBD2 covers 13 bases. CDR3 size: 19 residues. Germline V gene sequence: CDR1 MDHEN, CDR2 SYDVKM. With V trimmed by 5 bases and J by 3 bases, 14 bases remained unmatched. CDR3 sequence reads: CASSPIPLGLAGDTDTQYF. The DNA for the CDR3 is TGTGCCAGCAGTCCTATTCCCCTCGGACTAGCGGGGGATACAGATACGCAGTATTTT.

The chain uses TRBV19 and TRBJ2-5; 10 nucleotides line up with TRBD2. V dropped 5 bases and J dropped 1; count of bases not matched to a gene: 7. Germline loops: CDR1 LNHDA, CDR2 SQIVND (reference sequence). The CDR3 has 16 amino acids. Written as DNA, the CDR3 is TGTGCCAGTAGTTCACCGGGACTAGCGACCCAAGAGACCCAGTACTTC. This codes for CASSSPGLATQETQYF.

This chain connects TRBV6-1 to TRBJ2-7, with TRBD2 as a possible D gene (6 bases). The CDR3 sequence is 15 residues long. From germline, CDR1 is MNHNS and CDR2 SASEGT. Trimming removed 4 bases from V and 4 bases from J, with 17 bases in between. CDR3 protein: CASSVPLAELYEQYF. The CDR3, as DNA: TGTGCCAGCAGTGTTCCCTTAGCGGAACTATACGAGCAGTACTTC.

As regards this clonotype: One junction end disagrees with the germline gene, perhaps due to a read error. V is TRBV6-1 and J is TRBJ2-5; 9 bases line up with TRBD2. The J call could be wrong; TRBJ2-7 is a better fit for the DNA end. The germline V gene has CDR1 MNHNS and CDR2 SASEGT. The length of the CDR3 is 17 residues. In nucleotides, the CDR3 is TGCGCCAGCAGTCCGAAAACCTGGACTAGCGTTGCCTACGAGCAGTACTTC. It specifies CASSPKTWTSVAYEQYF.

The chain recombines TRBV6-2 or TRBV6-3 with TRBJ2-1; TRBD1 matches at 7 bases. This CDR3 is built from 15 residues. Germline CDR1 and CDR2: MNHEY and SVGEGT. The J segment lost 2 bases and the V segment lost 7 bases, leaving 8 bases of the junction unmatched. The CDR3 loop reads CASTLLGQPYNEQFF. The CDR3 DNA follows: TGTGCCAGCACCTTGCTGGGACAGCCCTACAATGAGCAGTTCTTC.